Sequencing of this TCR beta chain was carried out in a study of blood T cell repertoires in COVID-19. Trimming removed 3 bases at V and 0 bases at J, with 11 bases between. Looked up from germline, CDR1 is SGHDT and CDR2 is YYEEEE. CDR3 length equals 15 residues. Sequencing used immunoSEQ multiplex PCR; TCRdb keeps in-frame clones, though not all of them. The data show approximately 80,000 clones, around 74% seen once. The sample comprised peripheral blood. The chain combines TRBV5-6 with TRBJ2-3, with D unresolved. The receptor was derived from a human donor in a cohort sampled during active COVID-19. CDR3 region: CASSSSVVSTDTQYF. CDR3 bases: TGTGCCAGCAGCTCATCGGTAGTTAGCACAGATACGCAGTATTTT.